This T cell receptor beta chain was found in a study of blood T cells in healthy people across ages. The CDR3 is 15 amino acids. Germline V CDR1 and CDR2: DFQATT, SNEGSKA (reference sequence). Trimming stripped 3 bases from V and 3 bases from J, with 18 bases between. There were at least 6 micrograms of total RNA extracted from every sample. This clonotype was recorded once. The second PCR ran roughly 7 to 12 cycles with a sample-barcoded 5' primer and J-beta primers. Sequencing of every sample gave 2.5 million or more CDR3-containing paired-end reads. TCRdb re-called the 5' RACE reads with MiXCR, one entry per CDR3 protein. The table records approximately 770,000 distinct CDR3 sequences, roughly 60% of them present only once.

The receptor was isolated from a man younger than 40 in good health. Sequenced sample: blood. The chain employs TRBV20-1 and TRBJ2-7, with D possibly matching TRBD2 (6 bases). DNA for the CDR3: TGCAGTGCTAGGGCTATCGGGAGAGCCCGCTACGAGCAGTACTTC. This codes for CSARAIGRARYEQYF.